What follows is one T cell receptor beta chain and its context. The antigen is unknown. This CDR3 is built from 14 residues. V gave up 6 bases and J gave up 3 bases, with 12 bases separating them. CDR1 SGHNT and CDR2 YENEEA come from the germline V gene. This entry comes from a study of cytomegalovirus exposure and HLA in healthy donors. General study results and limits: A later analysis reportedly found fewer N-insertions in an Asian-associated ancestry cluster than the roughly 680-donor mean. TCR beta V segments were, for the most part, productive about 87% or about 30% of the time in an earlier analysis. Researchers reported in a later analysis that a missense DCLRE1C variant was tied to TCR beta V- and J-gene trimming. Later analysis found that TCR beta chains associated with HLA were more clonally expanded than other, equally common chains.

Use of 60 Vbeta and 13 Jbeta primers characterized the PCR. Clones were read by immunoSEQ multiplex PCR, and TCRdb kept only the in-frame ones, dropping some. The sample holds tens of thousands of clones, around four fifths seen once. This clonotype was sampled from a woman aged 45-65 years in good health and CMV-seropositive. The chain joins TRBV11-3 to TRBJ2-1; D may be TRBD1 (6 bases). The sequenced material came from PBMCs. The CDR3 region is CASRGDRIYNEQFF. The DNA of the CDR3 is TGTGCCAGCAGAGGTGACAGGATCTACAATGAGCAGTTCTTC. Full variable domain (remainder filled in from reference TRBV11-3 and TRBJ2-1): EAGVVQSPRYKIIEKKQPVAFWCNPISGHNTLYWYLQNLGQGPELLIRYENEEAVDDSQLPKDRFSAERLKGVDSTLKIQPAELGDSAVYLCASRGDRIYNEQFFGPGTRLTVL.